This is a list of T cell receptor beta chains from one sample in a study of T cells after yellow fever vaccination. TCRdb re-called the 5' RACE reads with MiXCR, one entry per CDR3 protein. The sample lists 95,000 to 150,000 distinct CDR3 sequences, around 15% occurring once. The input for sequencing was CD8+ T cells sorted from PBMCs, taken 5 days after the yellow fever booster vaccination. Source of these receptors: a man aged 18 to 29 who received the YFV17D yellow fever vaccine. CDR3s include the opening cysteine and the closing phenylalanine or tryptophan. A D gene is named only where the DNA matches it firmly. Expanded clones get a size class; other rows say once, few or many, or leave the size out.

j_gene | abundance | d_gene | v_gene | CDR3aa | CDR3nt
TRBJ1-2 | many | . | TRBV19 | CASSPMDGANYGYTF | TGTGCCAGTAGTCCGATGGACGGGGCTAACTATGGCTACACCTTC
TRBJ2-7 | . | TRBD1 | TRBV10-3 | CAARDSTYEQYF | TGTGCCGCCCGGGACAGCACCTACGAGCAGTACTTC
TRBJ2-5 | . | . | TRBV7-6 | CASSYLAYLGETQYF | TGTGCCAGCAGCTACCTAGCGTACCTGGGGGAGACCCAGTACTTC
TRBJ2-2 | few | TRBD1 | TRBV5-6 | CASSGIRDRDLTGELFF | TGTGCCAGCAGCGGAATCCGGGACAGGGATCTAACCGGGGAGCTGTTTTTT
TRBJ2-3 | . | . | TRBV19 | CASIGTDTQYF | TGTGCCAGTATAGGGACAGATACGCAGTATTTT
TRBJ2-3 | . | . | TRBV19 | CASRRRGYTDTQYF | TGTGCCAGTAGAAGGCGGGGATACACAGATACGCAGTATTTT
TRBJ2-7 | . | . | TRBV4-1 | CASSRAGPEFSYEQYF | TGCGCCAGCAGCCGCGCGGGCCCAGAGTTCTCCTACGAGCAGTACTTC
TRBJ2-3 | . | . | TRBV27 | CASRLGTDTQYF | TGTGCCAGCCGCCTCGGCACAGATACGCAGTATTTT
TRBJ2-5 | . | TRBD1 | TRBV4-2 | CASSQGYWDRGEETQYF | TGTGCCAGCAGCCAAGGATATTGGGACAGGGGGGAAGAGACCCAGTACTTC
TRBJ2-3 | few | TRBD2 | TRBV7-6 | CASSLPKQQAGDSTDTQYF | TGTGCCAGCAGCTTACCCAAACAACAAGCGGGGGACAGCACAGATACGCAGTATTTT
TRBJ2-1 | few | . | TRBV7-8 | CASSGTRNEQFF | TGTGCCAGCAGCGGTACTAGAAATGAGCAGTTCTTC
TRBJ2-5 | . | . | TRBV5-1 | CASSLARFPQETQYF | TGCGCCAGCAGCTTGGCCCGCTTCCCCCAAGAGACCCAGTACTTC